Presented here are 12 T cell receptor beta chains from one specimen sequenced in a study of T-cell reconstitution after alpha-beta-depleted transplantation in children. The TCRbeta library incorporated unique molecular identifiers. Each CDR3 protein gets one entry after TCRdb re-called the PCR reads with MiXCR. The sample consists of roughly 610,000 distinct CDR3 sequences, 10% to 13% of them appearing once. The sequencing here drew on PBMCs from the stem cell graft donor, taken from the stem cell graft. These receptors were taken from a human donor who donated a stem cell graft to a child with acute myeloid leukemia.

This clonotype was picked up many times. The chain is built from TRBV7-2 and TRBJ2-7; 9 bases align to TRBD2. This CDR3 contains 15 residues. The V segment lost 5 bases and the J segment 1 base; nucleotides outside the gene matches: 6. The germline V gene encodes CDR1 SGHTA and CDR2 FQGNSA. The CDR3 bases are TGTGCCAGCAGCATAGGGACTAGCTTTTCCTACGAGCAGTACTTC. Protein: CASSIGTSFSYEQYF.

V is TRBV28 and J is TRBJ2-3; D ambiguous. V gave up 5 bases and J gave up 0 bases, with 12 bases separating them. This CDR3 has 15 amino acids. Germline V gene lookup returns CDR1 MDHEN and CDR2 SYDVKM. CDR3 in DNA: TGTGCCAGCAGTGACGGTACGGAAAGCACAGATACGCAGTATTTT. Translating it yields CASSDGTESTDTQYF.

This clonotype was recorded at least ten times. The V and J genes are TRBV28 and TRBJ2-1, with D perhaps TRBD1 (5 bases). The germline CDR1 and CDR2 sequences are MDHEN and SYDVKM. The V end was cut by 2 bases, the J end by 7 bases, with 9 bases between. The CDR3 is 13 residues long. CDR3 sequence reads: CASSLGALNEQFF. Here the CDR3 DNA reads TGTGCCAGCAGTTTAGGGGCCCTGAATGAGCAGTTCTTC.

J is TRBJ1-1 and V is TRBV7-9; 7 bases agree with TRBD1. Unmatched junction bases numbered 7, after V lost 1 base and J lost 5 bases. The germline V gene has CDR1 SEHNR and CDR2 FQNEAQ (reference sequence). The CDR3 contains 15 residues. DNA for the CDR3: TGTGCCAGCAGCTTAGTGGAGGGGGCGAGGACTGAAGCTTTCTTT. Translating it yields CASSLVEGARTEAFF.

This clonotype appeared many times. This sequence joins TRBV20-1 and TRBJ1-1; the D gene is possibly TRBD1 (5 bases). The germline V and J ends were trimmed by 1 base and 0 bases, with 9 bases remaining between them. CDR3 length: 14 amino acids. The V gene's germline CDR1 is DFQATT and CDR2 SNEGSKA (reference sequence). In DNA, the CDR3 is TGCAGTGCTAGAGGCCAACAGGTGAACACTGAAGCTTTCTTT. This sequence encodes CSARGQQVNTEAFF.

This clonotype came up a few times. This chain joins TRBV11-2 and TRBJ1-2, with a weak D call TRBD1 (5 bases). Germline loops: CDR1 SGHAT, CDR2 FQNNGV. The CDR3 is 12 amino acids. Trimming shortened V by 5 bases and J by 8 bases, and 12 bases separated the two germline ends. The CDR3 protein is CASSPGRGGYTF. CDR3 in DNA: TGTGCCAGCAGCCCCGGGAGGGGAGGCTACACCTTC. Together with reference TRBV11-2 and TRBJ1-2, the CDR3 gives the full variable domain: EAGVAQSPRYKIIEKRQSVAFWCNPISGHATLYWYQQILGQGPKLLIQFQNNGVVDDSQLPKDRFSAERLKGVDSTLKIQPAKLEDSAVYLCASSPGRGGYTFGSGTRLTVV.

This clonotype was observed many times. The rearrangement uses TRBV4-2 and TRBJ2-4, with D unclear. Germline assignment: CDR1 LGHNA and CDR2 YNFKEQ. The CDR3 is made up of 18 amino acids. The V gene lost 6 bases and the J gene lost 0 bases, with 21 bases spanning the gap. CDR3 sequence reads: CASRGWWADGLAKNIQYF. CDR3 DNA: TGTGCCAGCAGAGGGTGGTGGGCGGATGGTTTAGCCAAAAACATTCAGTACTTC.

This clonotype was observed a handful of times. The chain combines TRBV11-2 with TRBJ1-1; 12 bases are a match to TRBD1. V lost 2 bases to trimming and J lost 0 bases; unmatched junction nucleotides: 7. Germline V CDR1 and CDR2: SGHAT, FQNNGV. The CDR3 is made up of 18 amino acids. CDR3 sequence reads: CASSLIGTGGGMNTEAFF. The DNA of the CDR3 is TGTGCCAGCAGCTTAATTGGGACAGGGGGCGGAATGAACACTGAAGCTTTCTTT.

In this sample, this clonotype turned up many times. Here the CDR3 reads CSARGRRWDTIYF. CDR3 in DNA: TGCAGTGCTAGAGGGAGGCGATGGGACACCATATATTTT. The J gene is TRBJ1-3, the V gene TRBV20-1; D gene ambiguous. The CDR3 runs 13 residues. Germline V gives CDR1 DFQATT, CDR2 SNEGSKA (reference sequence). The V end lost 1 base, the J end lost 8 bases, and 12 bases lay between the germline ends.

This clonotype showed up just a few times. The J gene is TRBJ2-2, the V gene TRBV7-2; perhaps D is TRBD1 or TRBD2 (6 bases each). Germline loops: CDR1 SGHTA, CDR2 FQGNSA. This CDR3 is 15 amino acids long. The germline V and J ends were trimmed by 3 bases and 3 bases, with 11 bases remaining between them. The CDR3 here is CASSFDRRDTGELFF. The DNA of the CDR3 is TGTGCCAGCAGCTTCGACAGGAGGGACACCGGGGAGCTGTTTTTT.

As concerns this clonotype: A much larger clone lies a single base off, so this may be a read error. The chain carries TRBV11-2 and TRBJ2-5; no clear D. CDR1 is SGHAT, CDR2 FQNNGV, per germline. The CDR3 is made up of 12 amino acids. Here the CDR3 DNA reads TGTGCCAGCATCTTAGTACCCAATAGCCAGTACTTC. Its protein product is CASILVPNSQYF. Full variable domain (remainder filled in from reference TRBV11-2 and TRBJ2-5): EAGVAQSPRYKIIEKRQSVAFWCNPISGHATLYWYQQILGQGPKLLIQFQNNGVVDDSQLPKDRFSAERLKGVDSTLKIQPAKLEDSAVYLCASILVPNSQYFGPGTRLLVL.

The CDR3 here is CASSFDRSNTGELFF. The DNA for the CDR3 is TGTGCCAGCAGTTTCGACAGATCGAACACCGGGGAGCTGTTTTTT. The chain couples TRBV12-3 or TRBV12-4 to TRBJ2-2, with a tentative D call TRBD1 (5 bases). V shed 3 bases and J shed 0 bases, with 8 bases lying between them. The CDR3 sequence is 15 residues long.